Listed below are T cell receptor beta chains from one sample, sequenced in a study of T cells after yellow fever vaccination. From the 5' RACE reads, TCRdb called clonotypes with MiXCR, one entry per CDR3 protein. The profile shows hundreds of thousands of distinct CDR3 sequences, roughly an eighth of them singletons. Material: PBMCs, obtained on the day of the yellow fever booster vaccination. The receptors originated from a young man who received the YFV17D yellow fever vaccine. CDR3s include the opening cysteine and the closing phenylalanine or tryptophan. D genes are given only for firm matches. A row's size may be missing; if present it is once, few, many or a size class.

V gene	D gene	clone size	J gene	CDR3 protein	CDR3 DNA
TRBV21-1	NA	NA	TRBJ1-2	CASRIQGLNYGYTF	TGTGCCAGCAGAATCCAGGGCCTTAACTATGGCTACACCTTC
TRBV7-3	NA	few	TRBJ2-3	CASSDGTFYSTDTQYF	TGTGCCAGCAGCGATGGGACCTTTTATAGCACAGATACGCAGTATTTT
TRBV4-2	NA	few	TRBJ2-3	CASSQGSWYGSTDTQYF	TGTGCCAGCAGCCAAGGGTCCTGGTACGGGAGCACAGATACGCAGTATTTT
TRBV5-1	NA	many	TRBJ2-5	CASRHDRTGETQYF	TGCGCCAGCAGACATGACCGAACGGGAGAGACCCAGTACTTC
TRBV6-5	NA	few	TRBJ2-3	CASSFGADTDTQYF	TGTGCCAGCAGTTTCGGGGCAGACACAGATACGCAGTATTTT
TRBV4-3	TRBD2	NA	TRBJ2-7	CASSQGLANSYEQYF	TGCGCCAGCAGCCAGGGACTAGCGAACTCCTACGAGCAGTACTTC
TRBV28	TRBD1	few	TRBJ1-6	CATKGQGFNSPLHF	TGTGCCACCAAGGGACAGGGCTTTAATTCACCCCTCCACTTT
TRBV12-3/TRBV12-4	NA	few	TRBJ2-7	CASNLVGAYEQYF	TGTGCCAGCAACTTAGTCGGGGCCTACGAGCAGTACTTC
TRBV18	TRBD1	NA	TRBJ2-1	CASSPPRTGKFF	TGTGCCAGCTCACCCCCCCGGACAGGGAAGTTCTTC
TRBV18	NA	many	TRBJ2-6	CASSPPGSSGANVLTF	TGTGCCAGCTCACCACCGGGGTCCTCTGGGGCCAACGTCCTGACTTTC
TRBV28	NA	few	TRBJ2-5	CASRSLGLILETQYF	TGTGCCAGCAGATCCCTGGGACTCATTCTGGAGACCCAGTACTTC
TRBV7-2	NA	NA	TRBJ1-1	CASSLRDFRGTEAFF	TGTGCCAGCAGCTTACGGGACTTTCGCGGCACTGAAGCTTTCTTT
TRBV18	TRBD1	NA	TRBJ2-5	CASSAQTGGGETQYF	TGTGCCAGCTCAGCCCAGACAGGGGGCGGAGAGACCCAGTACTTC
TRBV7-2	TRBD2	NA	TRBJ2-7	CASSGGEGIFEQYF	TGTGCCAGCAGCGGAGGGGAGGGGATTTTCGAGCAGTACTTC
TRBV12-3/TRBV12-4	NA	NA	TRBJ1-2	CASTPLGGQDYGYTF	TGTGCCAGCACCCCTCTGGGAGGGCAGGACTATGGCTACACCTTC
TRBV24-1	NA	few	TRBJ2-3	CATSSRREGPDTQYF	TGTGCCACCAGCAGCCGGAGGGAAGGGCCAGATACGCAGTATTTT
TRBV7-9	NA	few	TRBJ2-5	CASSLALQTQYF	TGTGCCAGCAGCTTAGCGCTGCAGACCCAGTACTTC
TRBV7-2	NA	few	TRBJ2-7	CASSTSGTYTYEQYF	TGTGCCAGCAGCACCTCCGGGACGTATACCTACGAGCAGTACTTC
TRBV3-1	NA	NA	TRBJ1-4	CATTQEYQLGEKLFF	TGTGCCACCACCCAAGAGTACCAACTAGGGGAAAAACTGTTTTTT
TRBV30	NA	NA	TRBJ1-1	CAWGETGTVNTEAFF	TGTGCCTGGGGGGAGACCGGGACGGTGAACACTGAAGCTTTCTTT
TRBV27	TRBD1	few	TRBJ2-7	CASSPLTGGSDEQYF	TGTGCCAGCAGTCCCCTGACAGGGGGGTCCGACGAGCAGTACTTC
TRBV18	TRBD1	NA	TRBJ2-3	CTSSPTTGSADTQYF	TGTACCAGCTCACCTACGACAGGGTCCGCAGATACGCAGTATTTT
TRBV15	NA	many	TRBJ1-1	CATSPPGGRSPEAFF	TGTGCCACCAGCCCCCCCGGGGGGCGGTCACCTGAAGCTTTCTTT
TRBV19	TRBD1	NA	TRBJ1-3	CASHRDRTANAGNTIYF	TGTGCCAGTCACCGGGACAGGACTGCTAATGCTGGAAACACCATATATTTT
TRBV18	NA	NA	TRBJ2-7	CASSLSRDNEQYF	TGTGCCAGCTCACTTAGCAGGGACAACGAGCAGTACTTC
TRBV20-1	NA	NA	TRBJ2-3	CSALTPRTGTQYF	TGCAGTGCCCTCACTCCCAGGACCGGCACGCAGTATTTT
TRBV2	TRBD1	NA	TRBJ2-3	CASFDRVSDTQYF	TGTGCCAGCTTCGACAGGGTTTCAGATACGCAGTATTTT
TRBV29-1	NA	many	TRBJ2-3	CSVAPTSYYTDTQYF	TGCAGCGTTGCCCCTACTAGTTACTACACAGATACGCAGTATTTT
TRBV7-2	NA	NA	TRBJ1-1	CASSLALGALRNTEAFF	TGTGCCAGCAGCTTAGCCCTGGGTGCTTTAAGGAACACTGAAGCTTTCTTT
TRBV20-1	NA	NA	TRBJ2-5	CSARLTGRSTQYF	TGCAGTGCTAGGTTGACAGGGAGGTCGACCCAGTACTTC
TRBV18	TRBD1	NA	TRBJ2-7	CASSLSRDRDEQYF	TGTGCCAGCTCACTCTCCCGGGACAGGGACGAGCAGTACTTC
TRBV7-6	TRBD2	NA	TRBJ2-3	CASSPAPGTKLYTDTQYF	TGTGCCAGCAGCCCGGCCCCCGGGACTAAACTTTACACAGATACGCAGTATTTT
TRBV7-9	TRBD1	few	TRBJ1-1	CASSLLGQAEAFF	TGTGCCAGCAGCCTCCTAGGACAGGCTGAAGCTTTCTTT
TRBV27	TRBD2	few	TRBJ2-1	CASSTITFWDYTYNEQFF	TGTGCCAGCAGTACAATCACCTTTTGGGACTACACCTACAATGAGCAGTTCTTC
TRBV7-2	NA	NA	TRBJ2-7	CASSLKAGAGEQYF	TGTGCCAGCAGCTTAAAGGCAGGGGCAGGGGAGCAGTACTTC
TRBV5-4	NA	few	TRBJ2-3	CASSGGAGRPDTQYF	TGTGCCAGCAGCGGGGGGGCCGGGCGCCCAGATACGCAGTATTTT
TRBV20-1	NA	NA	TRBJ1-4	CSGSTGPNEKLFF	TGCAGTGGATCGACAGGCCCTAATGAAAAACTGTTTTTT
TRBV2	NA	few	TRBJ2-3	CASRLRQEPYF	TGTGCCAGCAGGTTAAGACAGGAACCGTATTTT
TRBV5-1	TRBD2	few	TRBJ2-5	CASSFQAGEATETQYF	TGCGCCAGCAGCTTCCAAGCGGGAGAGGCTACAGAGACCCAGTACTTC
TRBV20-1	TRBD2	NA	TRBJ2-2	CSARDPASGRTGELFF	TGCAGTGCTAGAGATCCCGCTAGCGGGAGAACCGGGGAGCTGTTTTTT
TRBV7-2	TRBD1	few	TRBJ2-1	CASKQGALSEQFF	TGTGCCAGCAAACAGGGGGCGCTGAGTGAGCAGTTCTTC
TRBV15	NA	NA	TRBJ1-1	CATSSGGGEAFF	TGTGCCACCAGCAGCGGTGGGGGTGAAGCTTTCTTT
TRBV7-2	TRBD2	few	TRBJ2-2	CASSSGTSGRGELFF	TGTGCCAGCAGCTCGGGGACTAGCGGACGAGGGGAGCTGTTTTTT